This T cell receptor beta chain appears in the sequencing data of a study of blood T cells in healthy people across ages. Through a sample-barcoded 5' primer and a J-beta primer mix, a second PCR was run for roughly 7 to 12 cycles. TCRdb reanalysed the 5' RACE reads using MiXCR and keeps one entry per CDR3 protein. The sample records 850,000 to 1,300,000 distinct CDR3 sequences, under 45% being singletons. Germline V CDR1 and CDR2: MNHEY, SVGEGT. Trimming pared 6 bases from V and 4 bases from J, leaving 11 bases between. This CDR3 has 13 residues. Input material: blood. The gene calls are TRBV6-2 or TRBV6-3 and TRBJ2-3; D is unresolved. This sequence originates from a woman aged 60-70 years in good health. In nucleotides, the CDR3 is TGTGCCAGCAGCGCAATAAGGGCAGATACGCAGTATTTT. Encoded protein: CASSAIRADTQYF.